The next 5 T cell receptor beta chains were all read from a single sample in a study of blood T cells in healthy people across ages. The second PCR ran roughly 6 to 11 cycles with a sample-barcoded 5' primer and J-beta primers. MiXCR, applied by TCRdb to the 5' RACE reads, yields one record per CDR3 protein. The table lists some 1.6 million distinct CDR3 sequences, roughly 32% of them singletons. Sample: blood. All receptors derive from a woman aged 30 to 39 in good health.

The rearrangement uses TRBV6-5 and TRBJ2-3; D might be TRBD2 (6 bases). This CDR3 contains 15 residues. CDR1 and CDR2 from the germline V gene are MNHEY and SVGAGI. The ends were cut back, 2 bases at V and 5 bases at J, with 14 bases in the middle. The CDR3, as DNA: TGTGCCAGCAGTTACAGAGCGGGCGGGGAAGATACGCAGTATTTT. Translating it yields CASSYRAGGEDTQYF.

This clonotype was recorded a few times. The rearrangement joins TRBV20-1 to TRBJ2-7, with D unclear. The germline CDR1 and CDR2 sequences are DFQATT and SNEGSKA (reference sequence). The CDR3 sequence is 10 residues long. Trimming removed 5 bases from V and 5 bases from J, with 7 bases in between. CDR3 coding DNA: TGCAGTGCTTCTGAGAACGAGCAGTACTTC. As protein: CSASENEQYF.

A few counts support this clonotype. The V gene is TRBV6-1, the J gene TRBJ2-2, with D uncertain. The V end lost 0 bases, the J end lost 7 bases, and 9 bases lay between the germline ends. The CDR3 is 14 residues long. Looked up from germline, CDR1 is MNHNS and CDR2 is SASEGT. In DNA form, the CDR3 reads TGTGCCAGCAGTGAAGCTAGGTTCTACGGGGAGCTGTTTTTT. Translated: CASSEARFYGELFF.

This clonotype was picked up a small number of times. This chain joins TRBV6-1 and TRBJ2-1; no definite D call. Trimming shortened V by 2 bases and J by 9 bases, and 17 bases separated the two germline ends. This CDR3 spans 15 amino acids. Germline assignment: CDR1 MNHNS and CDR2 SASEGT. This CDR3 reads CASSEITLPAAEQFF. The CDR3 DNA reads as TGTGCCAGCAGTGAAATAACCCTACCGGCCGCTGAGCAGTTCTTC.

The sample holds a few counts of this clonotype. J is TRBJ1-2 and V is TRBV7-9, with 10 bases that match TRBD1. The CDR3 is 14 residues long. V dropped 5 bases and J dropped 7; count of bases not matched to a gene: 7. Germline loops: CDR1 SEHNR, CDR2 FQNEAQ (reference sequence). The DNA of the CDR3 is TGTGCCAGCAGCCCAACGACAGGGGGCCCTGGCTACACCTTC. Translating gives CASSPTTGGPGYTF.